The 4 T cell receptor beta chains in this list originate from one sample, sequenced in a study of early T cells in non-severe SARS-CoV-2 infection. One entry per CDR3 protein results from TCRdb running MiXCR on the 5' RACE reads. This repertoire shows approximately 70,000 distinct CDR3 sequences, around an eighth found once; its top ten account for roughly 2.5%. The sample here was whole blood, taken at baseline. The receptors derive from an adult who was a healthcare worker with PCR-confirmed SARS-CoV-2 infection or an uninfected control (not recorded which).

This clonotype was seen more than once but under ten times. CDR3 DNA: TGTGCCACCAGTGAGTGGACAGGGACCTACAATGAGCAGTTCTTC. This translates into CATSEWTGTYNEQFF. The chain links TRBV24-1 to TRBJ2-1; 8 nucleotides align to TRBD1. Trimming at V came to 4 bases and at J to 2 bases, leaving 3 bases not matched to a gene. Germline assignment: CDR1 KGHDR and CDR2 SFDVKD. The CDR3 totals 15 residues.

The genes are TRBV10-2 and TRBJ1-6; D is undetermined. The germline CDR1 and CDR2 sequences are WSHSY and SAAADI. CDR3 size: 15 residues. Trimming took off 2 bases at V and 4 bases at J, with 9 bases between the two ends. CDR3: CASSEGLSYNSPLHF. In DNA, the CDR3 is TGCGCCAGCAGTGAGGGCTTGAGTTATAATTCACCCCTCCACTTT.

This clonotype came up many times. V and J are TRBV11-2 and TRBJ2-7, with unresolved D. V gave up 5 bases and J gave up 2 bases, with 7 bases separating them. The CDR3 consists of 12 residues. The germline V gene encodes CDR1 SGHAT and CDR2 FQNNGV. The CDR3 sequence: CASSIGPYEQYF. The CDR3, as DNA: TGTGCCAGCAGCATCGGGCCCTACGAGCAGTACTTC.

The genes are TRBV7-2 and TRBJ2-7; D is ambiguous. The CDR3 runs 14 residues. Germline values: CDR1 SGHTA, CDR2 FQGNSA. Trimming stripped 1 base from V and 1 base from J, with 8 bases between. The CDR3 DNA is TGTGCCAGCAGCTTAGAGGTCAGATCCTACGAGCAGTACTTC. Translating gives CASSLEVRSYEQYF.